This TCR beta chain was sequenced during a study of blood T cell repertoires in COVID-19 (dated by TCRdb to the early 2020s). In the study overall: Samples from collaborators originated in the United States, Italy and Spain and spanned both the acute and convalescent phases of COVID-19. The prospective study material was composed of cDNA or gDNA derived from T cells, B-cell-depleted T cells, or PBMCs. Subjects who had been exposed to COVID-19, were actively infected with it, or had recovered from it provided the deeply sampled blood TCRbeta repertoires that made up the dataset. The repertoires were made available in a free public database intended to serve as a resource for research on the immune response to SARS-CoV-2. Samples were obtained from the ongoing ImmuneRACE study (first 160 participants) and from some 1,300 subjects provided by 6 global collaborators. Sample metadata almost always included a de-identified subject ID, COVID-19 status, age in years and sex. HLA class I and class II types, where available, came from metadata supplied by the sample provider rather than from assay-based typing. General conclusions and limits of the study: The amount of clinical and demographic metadata varied by source and participant and was provided uncurated.

In the case of this clone: What antigen it recognizes has not been identified. No much larger clone exists at a distance of one base, and base qualities are not known.

The germline V gene sets CDR1 to SGDLS and CDR2 to YYNGEE. Ends trimmed: V by 0 bases, J by 5 bases; bases unmatched to a gene: 13. The CDR3 spans 18 residues, from the cysteine through the phenylalanine. The only DNA kept is the CDR3, 54 bases in frame from the first base. Whole blood was collected in K2EDTA tubes by collaborating institutions according to the institutions' own protocols. For TCRbeta analysis, collaborators shipped samples in one of three forms: frozen whole blood, isolated PBMCs, or DNA extracted from either of those sample types. TCRbeta CDR3 regions were amplified from genomic DNA using the immunoSEQ Assay, a bias-controlled multiplex PCR. The paper's processing steps were these. Nucleated cell counts per sample were estimated from amplification of reference gene primers within the assay. To quantify the absolute abundance of each unique TCRbeta CDR3 rearrangement, sequence reads were collapsed and filtered. For each sample, productive Simpson clonality was calculated as the square root of Simpson's diversity index across productive rearrangements. TCRdb mirrors the immuneACCESS table, restricted to in-frame sequences. Some clones are absent from its copies; in checked studies, under half trace to an unresolved V gene, and the reason for the others is unknown. The V and J calls and clone size were taken over from that table, and D and trimming were inferred from the DNA. The sample table shows nearly 110,000 clones, and around 80% are seen once. The ten largest clones add up to 11% to 15% of the sample.

What was sequenced was peripheral blood. This TCR was sampled from a woman aged 55 to 70 with acute or convalescent COVID-19. The chain uses TRBV9 and TRBJ2-2; TRBD1 agrees with 7 junctional bases. The bases are TGTGCCAGCAGCGTAGGTGTAGGGGGCGCCCTATTGACCGGGGAGCTGTTTTTT. The resulting protein is CASSVGVGGALLTGELFF.